This entry lists 24 T cell receptor beta chains sequenced from one sample in a study of metastatic and nonmetastatic thyroid tumors. TCRdb reassembled clones from the PCR reads with MiXCR. The sample has 5,000 to 8,000 clones, more than 15% seen once; the top ten hold roughly 10%. Until they underwent thyroid surgery, no patient had received any treatment. Sequenced material: tumor tissue. The receptors were sampled from a male donor with papillary thyroid cancer or a benign thyroid nodule (not recorded which). Some clones in this sample may be carry-over from other donors' samples.

In its sample, this clone is medium-sized. J is TRBJ2-7 and V is TRBV7-9; D may be TRBD1 or TRBD2 (5 bases each). CDR3 length: 12 amino acids. The germline V and J ends were trimmed by 5 bases and 4 bases, with 9 bases remaining between them. In germline, CDR1 is SEHNR, CDR2 FQNEAQ (reference sequence). The CDR3 region has the DNA TGTGCCAGCAGCACTGGGGGATACGAGCAGTACTTC. Protein product: CASSTGGYEQYF.

The rearrangement links TRBV12-3 or TRBV12-4 to TRBJ2-1; weak D call: TRBD2 (6 bases). The ends were cut back, 3 bases at V and 6 bases at J, with 6 bases in the middle. CDR3 size: 12 residues. The CDR3 sequence: CASSFGGNEQFF. In DNA, the CDR3 is TGTGCCAGCAGTTTCGGGGGCAATGAGCAGTTCTTC.

This clone was recorded a few times. The chain recombines TRBV12-3 or TRBV12-4 with TRBJ2-1, with D hard to call. V lost 2 bases and J lost 0, with 11 bases in between. CDR3 length equals 16 residues. Here the CDR3 DNA reads TGTGCCAGCAGTTTACGGCATTCGGGCTCCTACAATGAGCAGTTCTTC. Its protein is CASSLRHSGSYNEQFF.

The chain links TRBV12-3 or TRBV12-4 to TRBJ2-7; TRBD1 agrees at 8 bases. This CDR3 comprises 13 residues. The junction had 3 bases not matched to a gene; V was cut back by 6 bases and J by 2 bases. CDR3: CASRGTGTYEQYF. CDR3 bases: TGTGCCAGCAGGGGGACAGGTACCTACGAGCAGTACTTC.

The rearrangement uses TRBV7-3 and TRBJ2-2; D call uncertain. The CDR3 length is 13 residues. V dropped 4 bases and J dropped 9 bases, with 12 bases sitting between them. Germline V gene lookup returns CDR1 SGHTA and CDR2 FQGTGA. CDR3 residues: CASSWAVGRELFF. CDR3 nucleotides: TGTGCCAGCAGCTGGGCGGTCGGTCGGGAGCTGTTTTTT. The full variable domain, its missing parts supplied by reference TRBV7-3 and TRBJ2-2, is GAGVSQTPSNKVTEKGKYVELRCDPISGHTALYWYRQSLGQGPEFLIYFQGTGAADDSGLPNDRFFAVRPEGSVSTLKIQRTERGDSAVYLCASSWAVGRELFFGEGSRLTVL.

By share of the sample, this clone is medium-sized. A junction end diverges from the germline sequence, so it may reflect a read error. This chain uses TRBV20-1 with TRBJ1-2; D gene uncertain. CDR3 length: 13 amino acids. In germline, CDR1 is DFQATT, CDR2 SNEGSKA (reference sequence). As DNA, the CDR3 is TGCAGTGCTGGAGACTTGGGAAACTATGGCTACACCTTC. Protein sequence: CSAGDLGNYGYTF.

This clone is classed as medium-sized. The chain employs TRBV20-1 and TRBJ2-3, with 12 nucleotides matching TRBD2. Looked up from germline, CDR1 is DFQATT and CDR2 is SNEGSKA (reference sequence). V gave up 2 bases and J gave up 4 bases; unmatched junction bases: 7. The CDR3 runs to 16 residues. The chain's CDR3 is CSARKPGLAGADTQYF. CDR3 bases: TGCAGTGCTAGAAAACCGGGACTAGCGGGTGCAGATACGCAGTATTTT.

This chain connects TRBV30 to TRBJ2-7; TRBD1 might be the D (6 bases). V lost 3 bases and J 3 bases, leaving 9 bases between the germline ends. Germline CDR1 and CDR2: GTSNPN and SVGIG (reference sequence). This CDR3 has 12 amino acids. CDR3 loop: CAWSAGVYEQYF. CDR3 bases: TGTGCCTGGAGCGCAGGGGTCTACGAGCAGTACTTC.

This clone was recorded many times. J is TRBJ1-4 and V is TRBV7-6; D possibly corresponds to TRBD1 (5 bases). Germline V gene sequence: CDR1 SGHVS, CDR2 FNYEAQ. V was pared by 1 base and J by 12 bases, with 9 bases between. CDR3 length: 12 amino acids. The CDR3 loop is CASSLEEGQLFF. The CDR3 region has the DNA TGTGCCAGCAGCTTAGAGGAGGGACAACTGTTTTTT.

For this clone: With a much larger clone just one base away, this may be a read error. The same CDR3 arises from other DNA sequences in this sample as well. This chain joins TRBV7-9 and TRBJ1-2; D is uncertain. Germline lookup yields CDR1 SEHNR and CDR2 FQNEAQ (reference sequence). The CDR3 runs 14 residues. CDR3 amino acids: CASAPQRVLYGYAF. The CDR3 DNA reads as TGTGCCAGCGCTCCTCAGCGTGTTTTGTATGGCTACGCATTC.

Many counts were recorded for this clone. The CDR3 protein is CASSLEPTGETQYF. The CDR3 DNA reads TGCGCCAGCAGCTTGGAACCGACAGGAGAGACCCAGTACTTC. V gene TRBV5-1 combines with J gene TRBJ2-5; tentatively, D is TRBD1 (6 bases). Trimming left V 0 bases short and J 4 bases short, with 10 bases between. The CDR3 runs to 14 residues. Germline assignment: CDR1 SGHRS and CDR2 YFSETQ.

Only a few counts were recorded for this clone. The chain carries TRBV29-1 and TRBJ2-3; the match to TRBD1 covers 8 bases. The germline gives CDR1 SQVTM, CDR2 ANQGSEA. Germline trimming cut 6 bases from V and 1 base from J; bases unmatched to any gene: 6. The CDR3 spans 14 residues. The CDR3 here is CSVTTDRGTDTQYF. CDR3 in DNA: TGCAGCGTCACCACGGACAGGGGCACAGATACGCAGTATTTT.

The V gene is TRBV29-1, the J gene TRBJ2-5, with D tentatively TRBD1 (6 bases). Germline CDR1 is SQVTM and CDR2 is ANQGSEA. This CDR3 has 20 residues. Between the trimmed V and J ends, which lost 3 bases and 5 bases, there was a span of 34 bases. The CDR3 DNA is TGCAGCGTTGAGGTTGGATGGGACACCGCCGCCACAGTCGCCAGGGAGACCCAGTACTTC. This sequence encodes CSVEVGWDTAATVARETQYF.

The chain joins TRBV2 to TRBJ2-3, with D possibly matching TRBD1 (5 bases). The CDR3 consists of 15 residues. Trimming took off 2 bases at V and 6 bases at J, with 15 bases between the two ends. Germline V gives CDR1 SNHLY, CDR2 FYNNEI. The CDR3 loop is CASSETGASVDTQYF. The CDR3 region has the DNA TGTGCCAGCAGTGAAACAGGAGCCTCGGTCGATACGCAGTATTTT.

This clone was found a few times. The chain combines TRBV27 with TRBJ1-1; TRBD1 might be the D (5 bases). With 0 bases removed from V and 3 bases from J, the gap between germline ends came to 11 bases. Germline lookup yields CDR1 MNHEY and CDR2 SMNVEV (reference sequence). The length of the CDR3 is 15 residues. CDR3 in DNA: TGTGCCAGCAGTTTATCAGGGGACGCGTACACTGAAGCTTTCTTT. It is translated as CASSLSGDAYTEAFF.

In its sample, this clone is medium-sized (0.01 to 0.1%). The genes are TRBV28 and TRBJ2-2; TRBD1 matches at 8 bases. V lost 7 bases and J lost 2; bases outside the gene matches: 0. Looked up from germline, CDR1 is MDHEN and CDR2 is SYDVKM. This CDR3 region has 13 residues. The CDR3 region is CASTGGNTGELFF. CDR3 nucleotide sequence: TGTGCCAGCACAGGGGGCAACACCGGGGAGCTGTTTTTT.

This clone was seen repeatedly, ten times or more. The chain has TRBV28 and TRBJ2-4, with D maybe TRBD2 (5 bases). There are 16 residues in the CDR3. Germline lookup yields CDR1 MDHEN and CDR2 SYDVKM. The V end lost 2 bases, the J end lost 1 base, and 12 bases lay between the germline ends. The CDR3 sequence is CASSLPGVVAKNIQYF. The CDR3 DNA is TGTGCCAGCAGTTTACCCGGGGTGGTTGCCAAAAACATTCAGTACTTC.

In its sample, this clone is medium-sized. V is TRBV2 and J is TRBJ2-3; 8 bases line up with TRBD2. This CDR3 is built from 17 residues. Germline V gene sequence: CDR1 SNHLY, CDR2 FYNNEI. Losses at the gene ends were 7 bases for V and 4 bases for J; bases not matched to a gene: 16. The CDR3 bases are TGTGCCAGCAAAAGGGATAATAGCGGGAAGGGTTCAGATACGCAGTATTTT. As protein: CASKRDNSGKGSDTQYF.

This clone has a handful of counts. As DNA, the CDR3 is TGTGCCAGCAGTTTAGGGACGATTTATGGCTACACCTTC. As protein: CASSLGTIYGYTF. The V gene is TRBV28, the J gene TRBJ1-2, with D perhaps matching TRBD1 (5 bases). This CDR3 spans 13 amino acids. The V gene's germline CDR1 is MDHEN and CDR2 SYDVKM. Trimming cost V 2 bases and J 5 bases, with 9 bases left between them.

The chain is built from TRBV11-2 and TRBJ2-2; D is unclear. The CDR3 is made up of 17 amino acids. Germline CDR1 SGHAT, CDR2 FQNNGV. Trimming took off 3 bases at V and 2 bases at J, with 16 bases between the two ends. This chain's CDR3 is CASSFLTGPVNTGELFF. The CDR3 DNA reads as TGTGCCAGCAGCTTCTTAACCGGACCGGTCAACACCGGGGAGCTGTTTTTT.

The chain has TRBV9 and TRBJ2-3; the D gene is possibly TRBD1 (6 bases). CDR3 length: 15 amino acids. CDR1 is SGDLS and CDR2 is YYNGEE in the germline V gene. V gave up 3 bases and J gave up 0 bases, with 11 bases separating them. The chain's CDR3 is CASSAGTYSTDTQYF. CDR3 nucleotides: TGTGCCAGCAGCGCCGGGACATATAGCACAGATACGCAGTATTTT.

This clone has at least ten counts. The CDR3 region has the DNA TGCAGTGCTAGACTAGCGGGAGGGAGCAATGAGCAGTTCTTC. This encodes CSARLAGGSNEQFF. The chain links TRBV20-1 to TRBJ2-1; 12 bases are a match to TRBD2. The V segment lost 2 bases and the J segment 6 bases; nucleotides outside the gene matches: 2. This CDR3 has 14 residues. In germline, CDR1 is DFQATT, CDR2 SNEGSKA (reference sequence).

This clone was seen a few times. The chain links TRBV19 to TRBJ1-2, with D uncertain. Germline values: CDR1 LNHDA, CDR2 SQIVND (reference sequence). The CDR3 runs to 13 residues. The V gene lost 6 bases and the J gene lost 4 bases, with 12 bases spanning the gap. For the CDR3, the DNA is TGTGCCAGTAGGGGCAGTGGACCCTATGGCTACACCTTC. Translating it yields CASRGSGPYGYTF. Full variable domain (outside the CDR3, taken from reference TRBV19 and TRBJ1-2): DGGITQSPKYLFRKEGQNVTLSCEQNLNHDAMYWYRQDPGQGLRLIYYSQIVNDFQKGDIAEGYSVSREKKESFPLTVTSAQKNPTAFYLCASRGSGPYGYTFGSGTRLTVV.

This sequence joins TRBV10-2 and TRBJ1-1; 7 bases line up with TRBD1. The trim removed 3 bases at V and 2 bases at J, leaving 6 bases unmatched. Germline CDR1 and CDR2: WSHSY and SAAADI. CDR3 length: 15 residues. The CDR3 region is CASSERTGYNTEAFF. CDR3 DNA: TGCGCCAGCAGTGAACGGACAGGATATAACACTGAAGCTTTCTTT.